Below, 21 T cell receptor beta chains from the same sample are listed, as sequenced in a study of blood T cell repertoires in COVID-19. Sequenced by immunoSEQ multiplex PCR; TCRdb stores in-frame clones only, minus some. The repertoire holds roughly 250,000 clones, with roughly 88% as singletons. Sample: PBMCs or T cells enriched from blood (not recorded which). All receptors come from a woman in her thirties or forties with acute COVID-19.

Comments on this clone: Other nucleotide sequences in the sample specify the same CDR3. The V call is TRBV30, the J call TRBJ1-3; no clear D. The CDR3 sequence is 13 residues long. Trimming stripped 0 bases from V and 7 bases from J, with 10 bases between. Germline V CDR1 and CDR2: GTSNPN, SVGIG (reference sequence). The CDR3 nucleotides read TGTGCCTGGAGTGTAAATGGGAGGAACACCATATATTTT. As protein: CAWSVNGRNTIYF.

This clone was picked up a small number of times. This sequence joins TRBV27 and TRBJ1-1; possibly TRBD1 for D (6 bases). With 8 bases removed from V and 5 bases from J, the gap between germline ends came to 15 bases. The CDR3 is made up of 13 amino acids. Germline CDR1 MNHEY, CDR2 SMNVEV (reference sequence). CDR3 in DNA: TGTGCCAGCGTGAGGACAGCTTCTACTGAAGCTTTCTTT. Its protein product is CASVRTASTEAFF.

The CDR3 nucleotides read TGTGCCTGCTTGGGACTCGGGGAAGCTACGCAGTATTTT. Its protein product is CACLGLGEATQYF. This chain connects TRBV30 to TRBJ2-3, with D perhaps TRBD2 (6 bases). Looked up from germline, CDR1 is GTSNPN and CDR2 is SVGIG (reference sequence). Trimming removed 6 bases at V and 8 bases at J, with 18 bases between. CDR3 size: 13 residues. The full variable domain, in which reference TRBV30 and TRBJ2-3 provide the parts outside the CDR3, is SQTIHQWPATLVQPVGSPLSLECTVEGTSNPNLYWYRQAAGRGLQLLFYSVGIGQISSEVPQNLSASRPQDRQFILSSKKLLLSDSGFYLCACLGLGEATQYFGPGTRLTVL.

The DNA of the CDR3 is TGTGCCAGCAGTTTAATGGGACAGGGGTACACTGAAGCTTTCTTT. Translated, it gives CASSLMGQGYTEAFF. This sequence joins TRBV6-2 or TRBV6-3 and TRBJ1-1; 10 bases agree with TRBD1. The germline V gene has CDR1 MNHEY and CDR2 SVGEGT. This CDR3 region has 15 residues. The V and J ends lost 4 bases and 3 bases, in that order; junction bases with no gene match: 5.

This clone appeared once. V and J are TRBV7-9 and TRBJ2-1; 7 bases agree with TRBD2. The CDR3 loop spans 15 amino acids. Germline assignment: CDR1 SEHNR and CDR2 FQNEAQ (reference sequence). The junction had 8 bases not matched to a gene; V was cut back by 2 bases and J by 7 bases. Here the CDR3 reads CASSLSAGWLNEQFF. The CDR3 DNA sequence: TGTGCCAGCAGCTTATCAGCGGGGTGGTTGAATGAGCAGTTCTTC.

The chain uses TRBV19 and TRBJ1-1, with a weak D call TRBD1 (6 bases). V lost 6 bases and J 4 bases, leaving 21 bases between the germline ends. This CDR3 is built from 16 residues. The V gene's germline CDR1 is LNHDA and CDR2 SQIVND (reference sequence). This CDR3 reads CASSLTGSRGGTEAFF. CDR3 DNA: TGTGCCAGTAGCTTAACAGGGTCCCGCGGAGGCACTGAAGCTTTCTTT.

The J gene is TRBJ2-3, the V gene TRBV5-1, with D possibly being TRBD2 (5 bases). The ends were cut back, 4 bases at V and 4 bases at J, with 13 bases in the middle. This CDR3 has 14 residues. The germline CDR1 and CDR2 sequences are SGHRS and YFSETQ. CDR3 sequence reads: CASSPEGSSDTQYF. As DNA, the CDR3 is TGCGCCAGCAGCCCTGAGGGCAGCTCAGATACGCAGTATTTT. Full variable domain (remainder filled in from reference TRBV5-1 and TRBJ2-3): KAGVTQTPRYLIKTRGQQVTLSCSPISGHRSVSWYQQTPGQGLQFLFEYFSETQRNKGNFPGRFSGRQFSNSRSEMNVSTLELGDSALYLCASSPEGSSDTQYFGPGTRLTVL.

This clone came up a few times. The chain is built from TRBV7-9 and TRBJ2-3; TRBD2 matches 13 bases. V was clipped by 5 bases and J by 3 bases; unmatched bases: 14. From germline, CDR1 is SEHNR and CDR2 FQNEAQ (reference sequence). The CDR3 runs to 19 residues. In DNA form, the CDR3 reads TGTGCCAGCAGCAGTCGACTAGCGGGGGGACCAAGGGGGACAGATACGCAGTATTTT. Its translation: CASSSRLAGGPRGTDTQYF.

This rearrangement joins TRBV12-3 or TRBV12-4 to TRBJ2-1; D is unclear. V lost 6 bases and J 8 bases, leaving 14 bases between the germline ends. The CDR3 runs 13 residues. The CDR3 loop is CASSSVVSDEQFF. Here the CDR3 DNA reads TGTGCCAGCAGCAGCGTCGTTTCGGATGAGCAGTTCTTC.

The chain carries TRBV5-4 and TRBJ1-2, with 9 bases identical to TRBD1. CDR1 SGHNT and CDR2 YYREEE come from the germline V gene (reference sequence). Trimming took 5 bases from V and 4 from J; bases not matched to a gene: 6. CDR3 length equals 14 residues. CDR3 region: CASRTATGGYGYTF. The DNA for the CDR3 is TGTGCCAGCAGAACCGCGACAGGGGGCTATGGCTACACCTTC.

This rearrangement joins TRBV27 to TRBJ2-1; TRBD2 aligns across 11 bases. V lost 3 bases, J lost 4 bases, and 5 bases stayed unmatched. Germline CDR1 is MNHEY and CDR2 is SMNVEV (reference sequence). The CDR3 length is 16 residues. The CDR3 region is CASSFFLAGGYNEQFF. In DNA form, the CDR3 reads TGTGCCAGCAGTTTTTTTCTAGCGGGGGGTTACAATGAGCAGTTCTTC.

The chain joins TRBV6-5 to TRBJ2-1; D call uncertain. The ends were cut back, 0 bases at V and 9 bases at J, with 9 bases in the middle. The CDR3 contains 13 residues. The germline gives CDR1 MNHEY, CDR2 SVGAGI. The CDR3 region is CASSYSQVLEQFF. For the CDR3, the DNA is TGTGCCAGCAGTTACTCCCAGGTACTTGAGCAGTTCTTC.

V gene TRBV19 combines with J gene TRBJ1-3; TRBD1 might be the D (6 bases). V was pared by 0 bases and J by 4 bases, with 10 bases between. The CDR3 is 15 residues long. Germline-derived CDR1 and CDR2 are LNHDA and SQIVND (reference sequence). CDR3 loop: CASSIEGTRGNTIYF. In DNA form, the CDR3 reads TGTGCCAGTAGTATAGAGGGGACAAGAGGAAACACCATATATTTT.

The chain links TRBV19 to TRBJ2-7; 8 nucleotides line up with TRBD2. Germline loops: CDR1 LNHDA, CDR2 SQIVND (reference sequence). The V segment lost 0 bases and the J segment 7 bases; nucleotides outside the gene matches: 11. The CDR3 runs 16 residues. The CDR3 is CASSIDLSAGAREQYF. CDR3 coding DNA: TGTGCCAGTAGTATAGATCTATCAGCGGGAGCGCGGGAGCAGTACTTC.

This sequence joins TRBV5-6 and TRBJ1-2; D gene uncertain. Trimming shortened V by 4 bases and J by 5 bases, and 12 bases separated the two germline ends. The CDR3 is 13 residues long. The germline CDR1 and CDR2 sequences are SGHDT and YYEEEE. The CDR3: CASSNLDRYGYTF. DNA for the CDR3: TGTGCCAGCAGCAACCTAGATCGGTATGGCTACACCTTC.

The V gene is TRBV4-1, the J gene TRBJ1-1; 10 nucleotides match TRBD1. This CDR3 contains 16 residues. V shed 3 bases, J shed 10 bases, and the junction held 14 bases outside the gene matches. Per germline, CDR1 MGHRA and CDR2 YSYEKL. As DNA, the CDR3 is TGCGCCAGCAGCCAGCCCCGTAGGGACAGGGGAATAGTAGCTTTCTTT. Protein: CASSQPRRDRGIVAFF.

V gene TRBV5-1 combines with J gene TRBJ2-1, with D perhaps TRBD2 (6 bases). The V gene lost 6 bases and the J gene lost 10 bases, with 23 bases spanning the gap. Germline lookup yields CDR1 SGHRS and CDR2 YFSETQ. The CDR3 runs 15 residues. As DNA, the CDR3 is TGCGCCAGCACCCTGGGGGGTATAGGTGGTGGGGAGCAGTTCTTC. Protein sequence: CASTLGGIGGGEQFF.

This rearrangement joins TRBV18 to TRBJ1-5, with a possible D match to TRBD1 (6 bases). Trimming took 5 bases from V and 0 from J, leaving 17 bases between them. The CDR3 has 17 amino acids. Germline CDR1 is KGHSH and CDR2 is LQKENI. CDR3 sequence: CASSADRRDYSNQPQHF. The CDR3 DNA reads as TGTGCCAGCTCAGCCGACAGGAGAGATTATAGCAATCAGCCCCAGCATTTT.

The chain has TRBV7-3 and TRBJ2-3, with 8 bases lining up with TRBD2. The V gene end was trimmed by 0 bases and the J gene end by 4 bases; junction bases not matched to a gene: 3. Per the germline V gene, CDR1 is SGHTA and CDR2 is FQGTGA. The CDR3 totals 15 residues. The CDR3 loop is CASSLTAGGSDTQYF. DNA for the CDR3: TGTGCCAGCAGCTTAACGGCGGGAGGTTCAGATACGCAGTATTTT.

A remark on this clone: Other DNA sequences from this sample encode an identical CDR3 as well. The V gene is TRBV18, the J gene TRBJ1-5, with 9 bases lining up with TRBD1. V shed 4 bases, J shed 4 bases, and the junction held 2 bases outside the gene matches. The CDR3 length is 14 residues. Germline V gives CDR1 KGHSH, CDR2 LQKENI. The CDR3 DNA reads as TGTGCCAGCTCACAGGACAGGGGAAATCAGCCCCAGCATTTT. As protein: CASSQDRGNQPQHF.

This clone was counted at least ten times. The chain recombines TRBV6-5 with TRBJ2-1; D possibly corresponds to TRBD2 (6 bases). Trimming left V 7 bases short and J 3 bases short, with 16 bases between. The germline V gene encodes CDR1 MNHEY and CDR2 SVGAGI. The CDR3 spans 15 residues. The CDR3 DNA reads TGTGCCAGCACCAATCTGGCGGGAAGCTACAATGAGCAGTTCTTC. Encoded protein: CASTNLAGSYNEQFF.